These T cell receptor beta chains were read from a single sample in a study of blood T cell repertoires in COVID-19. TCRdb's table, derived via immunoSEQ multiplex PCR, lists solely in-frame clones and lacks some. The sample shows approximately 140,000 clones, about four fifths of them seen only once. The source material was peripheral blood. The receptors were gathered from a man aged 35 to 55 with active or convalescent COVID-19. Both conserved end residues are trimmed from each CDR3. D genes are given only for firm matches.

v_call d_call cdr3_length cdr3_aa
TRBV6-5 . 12 ASTGWRGTGELF
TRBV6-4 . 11 ASMSGSGNTIY
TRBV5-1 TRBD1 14 ASSTEGQGLIKQQY
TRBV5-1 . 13 ASSAEDRPNEKLF
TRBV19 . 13 ASKRAGMANTEAF
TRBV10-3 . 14 AISDSWGGATDTQY
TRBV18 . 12 ASSLGFMNTEAF
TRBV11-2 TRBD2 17 ASSLSLRGLAGGTGELF
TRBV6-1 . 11 ASSEGGNYGYT
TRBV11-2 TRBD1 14 ASSPDTGTGTYEQY
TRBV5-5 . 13 ASSLSFGHHYEQY
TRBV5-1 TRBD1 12 ASSLDPGGEGYT
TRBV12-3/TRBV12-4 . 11 ASSFDGVGTQY
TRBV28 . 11 ASSYNMNTEAF
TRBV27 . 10 ATGQPQETQY
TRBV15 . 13 ATSRDWTPGETQY
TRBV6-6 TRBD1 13 ASRLQGVDNQPQH
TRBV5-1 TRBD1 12 ASSPGQAQETQY
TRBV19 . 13 ASSILGVSIQPQH
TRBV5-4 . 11 ASSFQEGYGYT
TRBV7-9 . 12 ASTPATFNTEAF
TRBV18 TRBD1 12 ASSPRTGGDGYT
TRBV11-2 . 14 ASSLVPRRGPTEAF
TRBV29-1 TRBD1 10 SGGQGAQGYT
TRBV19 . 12 ASSGGLAKNIQY
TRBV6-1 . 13 ASSESSGVGEKLF
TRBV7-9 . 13 ASSLGSATNEKLF
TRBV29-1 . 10 SVDQGRETQY
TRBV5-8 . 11 ASRGGGSYEQY
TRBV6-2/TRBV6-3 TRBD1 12 ASSAMTGEQPQH
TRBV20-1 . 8 SVLTAGYT
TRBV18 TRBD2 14 ASSLLTSGVNREQF
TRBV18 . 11 ASSAFPEQPQH
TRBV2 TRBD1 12 ASRGQGVNTEAF
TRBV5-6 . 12 ASSFSGIQETQY
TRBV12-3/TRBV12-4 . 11 ASSLGTHYGYT
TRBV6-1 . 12 ASSDVDRTYGYT
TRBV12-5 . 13 ASGPPSRVTGELF
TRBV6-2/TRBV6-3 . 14 ASSYSSRGNNQPQH
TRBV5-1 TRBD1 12 ASRFGTDYTEAF
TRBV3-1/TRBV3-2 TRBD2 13 ASRPSSGGYNEQF
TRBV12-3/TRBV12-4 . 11 ASSKRGAYGYT
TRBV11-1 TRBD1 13 ASSLGQAFNEKLF
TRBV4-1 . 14 ASSREGTSQGEKLF
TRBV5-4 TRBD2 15 ASSLASGGGIGREQY